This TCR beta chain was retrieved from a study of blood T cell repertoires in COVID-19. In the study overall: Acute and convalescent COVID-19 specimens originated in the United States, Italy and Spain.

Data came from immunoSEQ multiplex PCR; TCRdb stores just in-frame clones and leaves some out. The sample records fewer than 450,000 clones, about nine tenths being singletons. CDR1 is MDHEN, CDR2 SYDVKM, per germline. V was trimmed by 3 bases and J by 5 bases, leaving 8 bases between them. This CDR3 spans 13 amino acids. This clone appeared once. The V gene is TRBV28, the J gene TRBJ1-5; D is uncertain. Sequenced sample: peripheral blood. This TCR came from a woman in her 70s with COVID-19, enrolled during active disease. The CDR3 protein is CASSFNRDQPQHF. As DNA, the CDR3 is TGTGCCAGCAGTTTCAACAGAGATCAGCCCCAGCATTTT.